These 24 T cell receptor beta chains originate from one sample sequenced in a study of T cell repertoires in cytomegalovirus infection. Their recognized antigens are unknown. One entry per CDR3 protein results from TCRdb running MiXCR on the reads. This repertoire shows 140,000 to 150,000 distinct CDR3 sequences, more than 30% found once; its top ten account for around 50%. The source was CD8+ T cells from cultured PBMCs, collected from culture after CMV antigen stimulation. These receptors came from a human donor in good health (CMV status not recorded). Some clones in this sample may be carry-over from other donors' samples.

The CDR3 loop reads CASSPSEGGADTQYF. The CDR3 region has the DNA TGTGCCAGCTCACCCTCCGAGGGAGGGGCAGATACGCAGTATTTT. The chain links TRBV18 to TRBJ2-3, with 7 bases aligning to TRBD2. CDR1 and CDR2 from the germline V gene are KGHSH and LQKENI. V gave up 3 bases and J gave up 4 bases; unmatched junction bases: 7. The CDR3 spans 15 residues.

The CDR3 DNA follows: TGTGCCAGCAGCTCCGAAAGGTTGGGGTCGGCGGCAGATACGCAGTATTTT. Amino acids: CASSSERLGSAADTQYF. J is TRBJ2-3 and V is TRBV13, with D unclear. The CDR3 has 17 residues. Between the trimmed V and J ends, which lost 4 bases and 4 bases, there was a span of 21 bases. Germline values: CDR1 PRHDT, CDR2 FYEKMQ (reference sequence).

The chain carries TRBV5-6 and TRBJ1-2, with TRBD1 as a possible D gene (6 bases). V was cut by 2 bases and J by 4 bases, with 15 bases left in between. CDR3 length: 15 residues. Germline-derived CDR1 and CDR2 are SGHDT and YYEEEE. The CDR3 coding sequence is TGTGCCAGCAGCTTTGTGACAGGAGCCTCCTATGGCTACACCTTC. Its protein is CASSFVTGASYGYTF.

The gene calls are TRBV28 and TRBJ2-5, with D unresolved. Trimming stripped 5 bases from V and 1 base from J, with 8 bases between. The CDR3 extends over 13 amino acids. Germline V gene data show CDR1 as MDHEN and CDR2 as SYDVKM. CDR3 DNA: TGTGCCAGCAGTGCTAGGATCCAAGAGACCCAGTACTTC. Protein sequence: CASSARIQETQYF.

The sample holds many counts of this clonotype. The V call is TRBV19, the J call TRBJ2-7; 7 bases agree with TRBD1. V lost 5 bases to trimming and J lost 2 bases; unmatched junction nucleotides: 9. This CDR3 comprises 15 residues. The V gene's germline CDR1 is LNHDA and CDR2 SQIVND (reference sequence). The CDR3 bases are TGTGCCAGTAGTCCTTGGACAGGTGGGGCCTACGAGCAGTACTTC. Protein product: CASSPWTGGAYEQYF. Together with reference TRBV19 and TRBJ2-7, the CDR3 gives the full variable domain: DGGITQSPKYLFRKEGQNVTLSCEQNLNHDAMYWYRQDPGQGLRLIYYSQIVNDFQKGDIAEGYSVSREKKESFPLTVTSAQKNPTAFYLCASSPWTGGAYEQYFGPGTRLTVT.

This clonotype was picked up many times. The chain employs TRBV6-5 and TRBJ1-2; D possibly corresponds to TRBD1 (5 bases). V was pared by 2 bases and J by 3 bases, with 13 bases between. This CDR3 has 15 amino acids. Germline CDR1 and CDR2: MNHEY and SVGAGI. The CDR3 region is CASSYGKGLDYGYTF. The CDR3 DNA reads as TGTGCCAGCAGTTACGGGAAGGGGCTAGACTATGGCTACACCTTC.

The chain recombines TRBV13 with TRBJ2-5, with 7 positions matching TRBD1. The trim removed 6 bases at V and 5 bases at J, leaving 6 bases unmatched. Germline-derived CDR1 and CDR2 are PRHDT and FYEKMQ (reference sequence). The CDR3 is made up of 13 amino acids. The CDR3 reads CASSKTGVETQYF. The CDR3 DNA follows: TGTGCCAGCAGTAAAACAGGGGTTGAGACCCAGTACTTC. Filled out from reference TRBV13 and TRBJ2-5, the complete variable domain reads AAGVIQSPRHLIKEKRETATLKCYPIPRHDTVYWYQQGPGQDPQFLISFYEKMQSDKGSIPDRFSAQQFSDYHSELNMSSLELGDSALYFCASSKTGVETQYFGPGTRLLVL.

The gene calls are TRBV12-5 and TRBJ2-7, with D maybe TRBD2 (6 bases). Germline CDR1 and CDR2: LGHNT and FRNRAP. V lost 6 bases and J 6 bases, leaving 12 bases between the germline ends. There are 12 residues in the CDR3. Here the CDR3 reads CASGLTGVEQYF. The CDR3 DNA is TGTGCTAGTGGCCTGACGGGGGTCGAGCAGTACTTC.

V and J are TRBV11-2 and TRBJ2-5; 14 nucleotides align to TRBD2. Trimming cost V 5 bases and J 5 bases; bases outside gene matches: 4. The CDR3 loop spans 15 amino acids. Per the germline V gene, CDR1 is SGHAT and CDR2 is FQNNGV. The CDR3 nucleotides read TGTGCCAGCAGCGGCCGACTAGCGGGGGGGGAGACCCAGTACTTC. Encoded protein: CASSGRLAGGETQYF.

The CDR3 nucleotides are TGTGCCATACTATCGGGACAGGTTTTTACTGAAGCTTTCTTT. Encoded protein: CAILSGQVFTEAFF. V and J are TRBV7-6 and TRBJ1-1, with 8 bases lining up with TRBD1. The CDR3 totals 14 residues. The J segment lost 5 bases and the V segment lost 10 bases, leaving 12 bases of the junction unmatched. The germline V gene has CDR1 SGHVS and CDR2 FNYEAQ. The full variable domain, completed using reference TRBV7-6 and TRBJ1-1, is GAGVSQSPRYKVTKRGQDVALRCDPISGHVSLYWYRQALGQGPEFLTYFNYEAQQDKSGLPNDRFSAERPEGSISTLTIQRTEQRDSAMYRCAILSGQVFTEAFFGQGTRLTVV.

In its sample, this clonotype was seen many times. This chain joins TRBV7-7 and TRBJ2-2; 14 bases align to TRBD2. J was trimmed by 4 bases and V by 5 bases; bases with no gene match: 6. Germline lookup yields CDR1 SSHAT and CDR2 FNYEAQ (reference sequence). The CDR3 loop spans 17 amino acids. CDR3 protein: CASSHLGTSGGTGELFF. In DNA form, the CDR3 reads TGTGCCAGCAGCCACCTCGGGACTAGCGGGGGCACCGGGGAGCTGTTTTTT.

The chain recombines TRBV19 with TRBJ1-1; D is undetermined. The CDR3 totals 11 residues. Germline V lookup: CDR1 LNHDA, CDR2 SQIVND (reference sequence). Trimming removed 6 bases from V and 10 bases from J, with 12 bases in between. CDR3 sequence: CASRALGAAFF. CDR3 coding DNA: TGTGCCAGTAGGGCATTGGGTGCAGCTTTCTTT.

A few counts support this clonotype. This chain uses TRBV28 with TRBJ2-2, with a tentative D call TRBD2 (5 bases). In germline, CDR1 is MDHEN, CDR2 SYDVKM. The ends were cut back, 5 bases at V and 6 bases at J, with 19 bases in the middle. This CDR3 has 16 residues. CDR3 nucleotide sequence: TGTGCCAGCAGTCAGCAGGTCAGAGGGCCCGCCGGGGAGCTGTTTTTT. Encoded protein: CASSQQVRGPAGELFF.

A few counts support this clonotype. V is TRBV12-3 or TRBV12-4 and J is TRBJ1-1; D is undetermined. The CDR3 covers 15 residues. V was cut by 0 bases and J by 0 bases, with 8 bases left in between. The CDR3, as DNA: TGTGCCAGCAGTTTAGCGTCCTACATGAACACTGAAGCTTTCTTT. It codes for CASSLASYMNTEAFF.

This sequence joins TRBV12-3 or TRBV12-4 and TRBJ1-1; D call uncertain. This CDR3 is 15 amino acids long. V lost 3 bases to trimming and J lost 0 bases, with 11 bases between them. CDR3 region: CASSFGWEMNTEAFF. CDR3 nucleotide sequence: TGTGCCAGCAGTTTCGGATGGGAAATGAACACTGAAGCTTTCTTT.

This clonotype was counted only a few times. The J gene is TRBJ2-1, the V gene TRBV7-6; the match to TRBD2 covers 10 bases. V was pared by 6 bases and J by 0 bases, with 5 bases of the junction left unmatched. The CDR3 is 16 amino acids. Germline loops: CDR1 SGHVS, CDR2 FNYEAQ. CDR3 DNA: TGTGCCAGCAGGCCCAGCGGGGGGGTCTCCTACAATGAGCAGTTCTTC. The encoded protein is CASRPSGGVSYNEQFF.

V is TRBV4-1 and J is TRBJ1-5; 9 bases agree with TRBD1. Germline V gives CDR1 MGHRA, CDR2 YSYEKL. With V trimmed by 3 bases and J by 3 bases, 6 bases remained unmatched. The CDR3 is 16 amino acids. Here the CDR3 DNA reads TGCGCCAGCAGCCAGGCGGGACAGGGAATCAATCAGCCCCAGCATTTT. Translation gives CASSQAGQGINQPQHF.

The chain employs TRBV20-1 and TRBJ2-7; D is perhaps TRBD1 (6 bases). V lost 6 bases and J lost 0, with 12 bases in between. CDR1 and CDR2 from the germline V gene are DFQATT and SNEGSKA (reference sequence). CDR3 size: 13 residues. The CDR3 region is CSASDRSSYEQYF. DNA for the CDR3: TGCAGTGCCTCAGACAGGAGCTCCTACGAGCAGTACTTC.

This rearrangement joins TRBV4-2 to TRBJ2-3; 9 nucleotides match TRBD2. Trimming at V came to 3 bases and at J to 1 base, leaving 8 bases not matched to a gene. This CDR3 has 17 amino acids. Germline CDR1 and CDR2: LGHNA and YNFKEQ. The CDR3 sequence: CASSHGTLAGGTDTQYF. CDR3 coding DNA: TGTGCCAGCAGCCACGGGACTTTAGCGGGGGGCACAGATACGCAGTATTTT.

This clonotype has only a few counts. This sequence joins TRBV9 and TRBJ2-2; 8 bases align to TRBD2. The J segment lost 5 bases and the V segment lost 3 bases, leaving 3 bases of the junction unmatched. CDR3 length equals 14 residues. CDR1 SGDLS and CDR2 YYNGEE come from the germline V gene. The CDR3 region has the DNA TGTGCCAGCAGCGAAACTAGCGGAACCGGGGAGCTGTTTTTT. The encoded protein is CASSETSGTGELFF.

J is TRBJ1-2 and V is TRBV6-1; D call uncertain. This CDR3 contains 11 residues. Germline lookup yields CDR1 MNHNS and CDR2 SASEGT. Deletions cut 8 bases from V and 8 bases from J, with 12 bases between. The CDR3 loop is CASEEGGGYTF. The CDR3 DNA reads TGTGCCAGCGAGGAGGGAGGAGGCTACACCTTC.

V gene TRBV20-1 combines with J gene TRBJ2-3; 13 nucleotides agree with TRBD2. The CDR3 is 13 residues long. Looked up from germline, CDR1 is DFQATT and CDR2 is SNEGSKA (reference sequence). As DNA, the CDR3 is TGCAGGACTAGCGGGGGGCTCACAGATACGCAGTATTTT. It translates to CRTSGGLTDTQYF.

The chain uses TRBV28 and TRBJ2-7; D possibly corresponds to TRBD1 (6 bases). The germline CDR1 and CDR2 sequences are MDHEN and SYDVKM. The V gene lost 5 bases and the J gene lost 4 bases, with 15 bases spanning the gap. The CDR3 has 14 residues. CDR3 loop: CASSPPGHTYEQYF. DNA of the CDR3: TGTGCCAGCAGTCCACCGGGACACACTTACGAGCAGTACTTC.

Only a few counts were recorded for this clonotype. The rearrangement links TRBV7-2 to TRBJ2-1; D remains ambiguous. This CDR3 is 13 amino acids long. In germline, CDR1 is SGHTA, CDR2 FQGNSA. Trimming shortened V by 2 bases and J by 8 bases, and 10 bases separated the two germline ends. This CDR3 is CASSLSGTHEQFF. In DNA form, the CDR3 reads TGTGCCAGCAGCTTATCAGGCACCCATGAGCAGTTCTTC.